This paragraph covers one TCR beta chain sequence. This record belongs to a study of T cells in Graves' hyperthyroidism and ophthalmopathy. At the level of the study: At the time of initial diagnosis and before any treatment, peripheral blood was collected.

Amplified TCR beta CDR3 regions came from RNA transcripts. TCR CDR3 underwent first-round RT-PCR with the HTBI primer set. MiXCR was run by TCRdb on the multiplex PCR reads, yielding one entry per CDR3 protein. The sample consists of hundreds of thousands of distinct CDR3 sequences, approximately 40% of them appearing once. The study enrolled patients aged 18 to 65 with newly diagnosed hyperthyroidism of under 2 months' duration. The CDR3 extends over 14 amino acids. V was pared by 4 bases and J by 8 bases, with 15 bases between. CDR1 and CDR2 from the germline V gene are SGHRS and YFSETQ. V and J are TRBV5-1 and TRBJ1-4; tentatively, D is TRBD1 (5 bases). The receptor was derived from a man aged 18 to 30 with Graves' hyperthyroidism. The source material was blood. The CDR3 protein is CASSLDTPREKLFF. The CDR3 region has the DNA TGCGCCAGCAGCCTGGACACGCCTAGGGAAAAACTGTTTTTT. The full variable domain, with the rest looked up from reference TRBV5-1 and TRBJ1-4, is KAGVTQTPRYLIKTRGQQVTLSCSPISGHRSVSWYQQTPGQGLQFLFEYFSETQRNKGNFPGRFSGRQFSNSRSEMNVSTLELGDSALYLCASSLDTPREKLFFGSGTQLSVL.